This entry lists 9 T cell receptor beta chains sequenced from one sample in a study of control samples from healthy donors and cancer patients. Some clones are missing from TCRdb's copy, which holds only in-frame ones; the method was immunoSEQ multiplex PCR. The sample carries 150,000 to 200,000 clones, 85% to 95% recorded once. Sequences were obtained from blood. These receptors were obtained from a man aged 18-30 years in good health.

V usage is TRBV25-1 and J usage is TRBJ1-2; no clear D gene. Germline V CDR1 and CDR2: MGHDK, SYGVNS. The CDR3 is made up of 15 amino acids. Trimming removed 2 bases from V and 4 bases from J, with 14 bases in between. CDR3 coding DNA: TGTGCCAGCAGTGAAGAGCCGCCCGGGAGCTATGGCTACACCTTC. Amino acids: CASSEEPPGSYGYTF.

CDR3 sequence reads: CASKRRDSNIQYF. CDR3 nucleotide sequence: TGTGCCAGCAAGAGGAGGGACTCTAACATTCAGTACTTC. The chain recombines TRBV2 with TRBJ2-4; TRBD2 is a possible D gene (6 bases). CDR1 SNHLY and CDR2 FYNNEI come from the germline V gene. The V end lost 7 bases, the J end lost 7 bases, and 14 bases lay between the germline ends. This CDR3 has 13 amino acids.

In its sample, this clone was seen once. J is TRBJ2-5 and V is TRBV5-4; 13 bases are shared with TRBD2. Germline CDR1 reads SGHNT; CDR2 reads YYREEE (reference sequence). The CDR3 spans 15 residues. Germline trimming cut 3 bases from V and 5 bases from J; bases unmatched to any gene: 4. CDR3 amino acids: CASSSWTSGGETQYF. The CDR3, as DNA: TGTGCCAGCAGCTCCTGGACTAGCGGGGGTGAGACCCAGTACTTC.

The rearrangement links TRBV12-5 to TRBJ1-5; no reliable D call. The CDR3 totals 14 residues. Trimming took 0 bases from V and 4 from J, leaving 7 bases between them. Germline V gene sequence: CDR1 LGHNT, CDR2 FRNRAP. CDR3 loop: CASGLVDPNQPQHF. CDR3 coding DNA: TGTGCTAGTGGTTTGGTTGACCCGAATCAGCCCCAGCATTTT. Using reference TRBV12-5 and TRBJ1-5 for the parts outside the CDR3, the full variable domain is DARVTQTPRHKVTEMGQEVTMRCQPILGHNTVFWYRQTMMQGLELLAYFRNRAPLDDSGMPKDRFSAEMPDATLATLKIQPSEPRDSAVYFCASGLVDPNQPQHFGDGTRLSIL.

The chain carries TRBV25-1 and TRBJ2-1; 11 bases match TRBD2. V shed 10 bases, J shed 4 bases, and the junction held 6 bases outside the gene matches. Germline loops: CDR1 MGHDK, CDR2 SYGVNS. This CDR3 comprises 14 residues. The CDR3 spells CAIISGGGYNEQFF. CDR3 coding DNA: TGTGCCATTATTAGCGGGGGGGGTTACAATGAGCAGTTCTTC.

The chain recombines TRBV2 with TRBJ2-1; unclear D gene. Germline loops: CDR1 SNHLY, CDR2 FYNNEI. Trimming removed 6 bases from V and 9 bases from J, with 6 bases in between. CDR3 length: 10 amino acids. The CDR3 DNA is TGTGCCAGCAGAGGGCGTGAGCAGTTCTTC. It encodes CASRGREQFF.

V usage is TRBV5-1 and J usage is TRBJ2-5; D might be TRBD1 (5 bases). Germline lookup yields CDR1 SGHRS and CDR2 YFSETQ. V gave up 3 bases and J gave up 4 bases, with 13 bases separating them. The CDR3 consists of 14 residues. The CDR3 DNA reads TGCGCCAGCAGCTCAGACAGTACCGCAGAGACCCAGTACTTC. Encoded protein: CASSSDSTAETQYF.

The chain uses TRBV5-1 and TRBJ2-1; 14 bases match TRBD2. CDR1 is SGHRS and CDR2 is YFSETQ in the germline V gene. Trimming cost V 4 bases and J 5 bases; bases outside gene matches: 2. The CDR3 is made up of 15 amino acids. The CDR3 bases are TGCGCCAGCAGCCCGGGACTAGCGGGGGACAATGAGCAGTTCTTC. It yields the protein CASSPGLAGDNEQFF. The whole variable domain, remainder taken from reference TRBV5-1 and TRBJ2-1, is KAGVTQTPRYLIKTRGQQVTLSCSPISGHRSVSWYQQTPGQGLQFLFEYFSETQRNKGNFPGRFSGRQFSNSRSEMNVSTLELGDSALYLCASSPGLAGDNEQFFGPGTRLTVL.

The V and J genes are TRBV11-1 and TRBJ2-1; 14 bases are a match to TRBD2. Germline V CDR1 and CDR2: SGHAT, FQDESV (reference sequence). Germline trimming cut 5 bases from V and 6 bases from J; bases unmatched to any gene: 3. The CDR3 is made up of 15 amino acids. CDR3 region: CASSRGTSGGNEQFF. CDR3 bases: TGTGCCAGCAGCCGGGGGACTAGCGGGGGCAATGAGCAGTTCTTC. Together with reference TRBV11-1 and TRBJ2-1, the CDR3 gives the full variable domain: EAEVAQSPRYKITEKSQAVAFWCDPISGHATLYWYRQILGQGPELLVQFQDESVVDDSQLPKDRFSAERLKGVDSTLKIQPAELGDSAMYLCASSRGTSGGNEQFFGPGTRLTVL.